This T cell receptor beta chain was documented in a study of Ad26.COV2.S vaccination and SARS-CoV-2 variants. Assay used: immunoSEQ multiplex PCR; TCRdb lists only in-frame clones, some missing. The repertoire holds about half a million clones, with roughly 87% as singletons. The V segment lost 0 bases and the J segment 1 base; nucleotides outside the gene matches: 9. From germline, CDR1 is SGDLS and CDR2 YYNGEE. This CDR3 contains 18 residues. Notes on this clone: Antigen: not known.

Whole-study findings and limits: Compared with placebo recipients, vaccine recipients had higher spike-specific TCR breadth.

Noted treatment: some 19 received Ad26.COV2.S at low or high dose, single or two shots; about 5 received placebo; per-sample allocation not given. It was on day 63 after the first vaccine or placebo injection that samples were taken. The chain carries TRBV9 and TRBJ2-5, with 10 bases lining up with TRBD2. The source was peripheral blood, collected in a trial of Ad26.COV2.S vaccine versus placebo. This receptor was identified in a person aged 18-60 years who received the Ad26.COV2.S COVID-19 vaccine or a placebo. DNA for the CDR3: TGTGCCAGCAGCGTAGGTAGGGGGGCTAGCGGGAGCCAAGAGACCCAGTACTTC. The encoded protein is CASSVGRGASGSQETQYF. The full variable domain, completed using reference TRBV9 and TRBJ2-5, is DSGVTQTPKHLITATGQRVTLRCSPRSGDLSVYWYQQSLDQGLQFLIQYYNGEERAKGNILERFSAQQFPDLHSELNLSSLELGDSALYFCASSVGRGASGSQETQYFGPGTRLLVL.